A single sample gave rise to the 20 T cell receptor beta chains below, sequenced in a study of cytomegalovirus exposure and HLA in healthy donors. Sequencing was performed with immunoSEQ multiplex PCR; in TCRdb, only in-frame clones are kept and a portion is missing. The sample includes around 98,000 clones, roughly 84% of them seen just once. Sequenced: PBMCs. The receptors originated from a man between 18 and 35 years old in good health and CMV-seropositive.

The V call is TRBV7-9, the J call TRBJ2-7; D possibly corresponds to TRBD1 (6 bases). Trimming stripped 5 bases from V and 2 bases from J, with 10 bases between. The CDR3 is made up of 13 amino acids. Germline lookup yields CDR1 SEHNR and CDR2 FQNEAQ (reference sequence). CDR3 loop: CASSPQGPYEQYF. Here the CDR3 DNA reads TGTGCCAGCAGCCCACAGGGCCCCTACGAGCAGTACTTC.

The gene calls are TRBV13 and TRBJ2-1; 15 bases align to TRBD2. This CDR3 has 19 amino acids. With V trimmed by 5 bases and J by 4 bases, 12 bases remained unmatched. Germline assignment: CDR1 PRHDT and CDR2 FYEKMQ (reference sequence). The CDR3 bases are TGTGCCAGCAGCATACAGGGACTAGCGGGAGGACGCTATTACAATGAGCAGTTCTTC. Translation: CASSIQGLAGGRYYNEQFF.

This chain joins TRBV5-1 and TRBJ2-3; D remains unclear. Germline-derived CDR1 and CDR2 are SGHRS and YFSETQ. Trimming removed 4 bases from V and 4 bases from J, with 19 bases in between. The CDR3 consists of 16 residues. The CDR3 DNA reads as TGCGCCAGCAGCCCAAGCCTGTTAGTAAGCCCAGATACGCAGTATTTT. Amino acids: CASSPSLLVSPDTQYF.

This clone occurred many times. The chain recombines TRBV5-1 with TRBJ2-1, with D perhaps TRBD1 (6 bases). The CDR3 extends over 14 amino acids. V was pared by 4 bases and J by 5 bases, with 13 bases between. Germline V lookup: CDR1 SGHRS, CDR2 YFSETQ. CDR3 DNA sequence: TGCGCCAGCAGCGTACAGGGTTACGACAATGAGCAGTTCTTC. It encodes CASSVQGYDNEQFF.

V and J are TRBV2 and TRBJ2-5; perhaps TRBD1 as D (7 bases). Deletions cut 5 bases from V and 5 bases from J, with 18 bases between. Germline CDR1 and CDR2: SNHLY and FYNNEI. The CDR3 is 15 residues long. CDR3 residues: CASSRTETGRETQYF. DNA for the CDR3: TGTGCCAGCAGTCGAACAGAGACAGGGAGGGAGACCCAGTACTTC.

The V and J genes are TRBV7-9 and TRBJ1-6; D is undetermined. Trimming cost V 5 bases and J 6 bases, with 14 bases left between them. This CDR3 has 15 residues. Germline lookup yields CDR1 SEHNR and CDR2 FQNEAQ (reference sequence). This CDR3 is CASSLLEGFNSPLHF. Written as DNA, the CDR3 is TGTGCCAGCAGCCTTCTAGAGGGTTTTAATTCACCCCTCCACTTT.

The gene calls are TRBV28 and TRBJ2-7; the D gene is possibly TRBD1 (6 bases). V was clipped by 5 bases and J by 7 bases, with 12 bases between them. The CDR3 has 12 residues. From germline, CDR1 is MDHEN and CDR2 SYDVKM. CDR3 sequence (DNA): TGTGCCAGCAGTGAGGGGGATCGGGAGCAGTACTTC. Encoded protein: CASSEGDREQYF.

The gene calls are TRBV5-6 and TRBJ1-2; a possible D gene is TRBD1 (6 bases). Germline loops: CDR1 SGHDT, CDR2 YYEEEE. The CDR3 is 13 amino acids. With 0 bases removed from V and 5 bases from J, the gap between germline ends came to 8 bases. Here the CDR3 reads CASSLGQEYGYTF. CDR3 sequence (DNA): TGTGCCAGCAGCTTGGGACAGGAATATGGCTACACCTTC.

The J gene is TRBJ2-2, the V gene TRBV21-1; the table assigns TRBD1, which was not confirmed against the DNA. TRBV21-1 is a pseudogene. This CDR3 comprises 19 residues. The CDR3: CASSKKGIRGQGAPGELFF. As DNA, the CDR3 is TGTGCCAGCAGCAAAAAAGGCATTAGGGGACAGGGGGCGCCCGGGGAGCTGTTTTTT.

The chain is built from TRBV12-5 and TRBJ2-5; D may be TRBD2 (6 bases). The length of the CDR3 is 13 residues. The ends were cut back, 5 bases at V and 6 bases at J, with 13 bases in the middle. CDR1 is LGHNT, CDR2 FRNRAP, per germline. CDR3 nucleotide sequence: TGTGCTAGTGGTACTAGCCGTCAACAGACCCAGTACTTC. This gives the protein CASGTSRQQTQYF.

V usage is TRBV4-2 and J usage is TRBJ2-3; a weak D match, TRBD2 (6 bases). CDR1 and CDR2 from the germline V gene are LGHNA and YNFKEQ. V was cut by 0 bases and J by 2 bases, with 15 bases left in between. The CDR3 is 17 amino acids. The CDR3 loop reads CASSQESWVADTDTQYF. In nucleotides, the CDR3 is TGTGCCAGCAGCCAAGAAAGTTGGGTAGCGGACACAGATACGCAGTATTTT.

J is TRBJ1-5 and V is TRBV9; maybe TRBD1 (6 bases). Germline CDR1 is SGDLS and CDR2 is YYNGEE. Trimming pared 2 bases from V and 2 bases from J, leaving 8 bases between. CDR3 length equals 14 residues. DNA of the CDR3: TGTGCCAGCAGCGTTGGGGGCGGCAATCAGCCCCAGCATTTT. Translating gives CASSVGGGNQPQHF.

This rearrangement joins TRBV5-1 to TRBJ2-7, with a weak D call TRBD1 (7 bases). The CDR3 runs 14 residues. CDR1 and CDR2 (germline): SGHRS, YFSETQ. The ends were cut back, 4 bases at V and 2 bases at J, with 13 bases in the middle. CDR3 nucleotide sequence: TGCGCCAGCAGCGGGGGGACAGTAGCCTACGAGCAGTACTTC. Protein product: CASSGGTVAYEQYF.

The V gene is TRBV19, the J gene TRBJ2-7; D perhaps matches TRBD2 (5 bases). CDR1 and CDR2 (germline): LNHDA, SQIVND (reference sequence). The CDR3 spans 15 residues. V was trimmed by 5 bases and J by 5 bases, leaving 19 bases between them. CDR3 amino acids: CASSERATTLDEQYF. The CDR3, as DNA: TGTGCCAGTAGTGAGAGGGCCACTACGTTGGACGAGCAGTACTTC.

The rearrangement joins TRBV5-6 to TRBJ1-2, with D perhaps TRBD1 (6 bases). The germline CDR1 and CDR2 sequences are SGHDT and YYEEEE. Trimming removed 3 bases at V and 8 bases at J, with 14 bases between. CDR3 length: 13 amino acids. The CDR3 nucleotides are TGTGCCAGCAGCTCTCAGGGGATAGAGGGCTACACCTTC. This sequence encodes CASSSQGIEGYTF. Full variable domain (remainder filled in from reference TRBV5-6 and TRBJ1-2): DAGVTQSPTHLIKTRGQQVTLRCSPKSGHDTVSWYQQALGQGPQFIFQYYEEEERQRGNFPDRFSGHQFPNYSSELNVNALLLGDSALYLCASSSQGIEGYTFGSGTRLTVV.

The CDR3: CASIPQGQKYNEQFF. For the CDR3, the DNA is TGCGCCAGCATTCCCCAGGGACAGAAATACAATGAGCAGTTCTTC. The chain carries TRBV5-1 and TRBJ2-1, with 7 nucleotides matching TRBD1. The CDR3 runs 15 residues. Trimming removed 6 bases from V and 4 bases from J; junction bases left unmatched: 10. Germline loops: CDR1 SGHRS, CDR2 YFSETQ. The full variable domain, in which reference TRBV5-1 and TRBJ2-1 provide the parts outside the CDR3, is KAGVTQTPRYLIKTRGQQVTLSCSPISGHRSVSWYQQTPGQGLQFLFEYFSETQRNKGNFPGRFSGRQFSNSRSEMNVSTLELGDSALYLCASIPQGQKYNEQFFGPGTRLTVL.

A single count supports this clone. The chain joins TRBV9 to TRBJ2-7; 8 bases match TRBD2. Per germline, CDR1 SGDLS and CDR2 YYNGEE. The V segment lost 2 bases and the J segment 3 bases; nucleotides outside the gene matches: 13. The CDR3 is 17 residues long. CDR3 loop: CASSVSAGTRLDYEQYF. The DNA of the CDR3 is TGTGCCAGCAGCGTCAGCGCCGGGACTAGACTCGACTACGAGCAGTACTTC.

This chain connects TRBV6-1 to TRBJ1-3; D perhaps matches TRBD1 (5 bases). Germline V gene lookup returns CDR1 MNHNS and CDR2 SASEGT. Trimming took 2 bases from V and 12 from J, leaving 14 bases between them. CDR3 length: 13 residues. Here the CDR3 reads CASSEFFQGSIYF. DNA of the CDR3: TGTGCCAGCAGTGAATTTTTCCAGGGTAGCATATATTTT.

This clone was seen a few times. J is TRBJ2-3 and V is TRBV7-8; TRBD2 matches at 11 bases. This CDR3 comprises 15 residues. Germline loops: CDR1 SGHVS, CDR2 FQNEAQ. The trim removed 5 bases at V and 4 bases at J, leaving 5 bases unmatched. The CDR3 loop is CASSATSGGADTQYF. The CDR3 coding sequence is TGTGCCAGCAGCGCAACTAGCGGGGGTGCAGATACGCAGTATTTT.

The chain joins TRBV15 to TRBJ2-7; 11 nucleotides agree with TRBD1. The CDR3 has 13 amino acids. Germline-derived CDR1 and CDR2 are LNHNV and YYDKDF (reference sequence). The V gene end was trimmed by 6 bases and the J gene end by 6 bases; junction bases not matched to a gene: 4. CDR3 DNA sequence: TGTGCCACCAGTCGGACAGGGGGCAGCGAGCAGTACTTC. As protein: CATSRTGGSEQYF. Full variable domain (outside the CDR3, taken from reference TRBV15 and TRBJ2-7): DAMVIQNPRYQVTQFGKPVTLSCSQTLNHNVMYWYQQKSSQAPKLLFHYYDKDFNNEADTPDNFQSRRPNTSFCFLDIRSPGLGDTAMYLCATSRTGGSEQYFGPGTRLTVT.